Listed here are 24 T cell receptor beta chains from one sample, sequenced in a study of blood T cell repertoires in COVID-19. Clones were read by immunoSEQ multiplex PCR, and TCRdb kept only the in-frame ones, dropping some. The sample has about 150,000 clones; less than 95% are singletons. Sequenced material: peripheral blood. The receptors stem from a middle-aged man with acute or convalescent COVID-19.

This chain connects TRBV7-2 to TRBJ2-2; 8 bases map to TRBD2. In germline, CDR1 is SGHTA, CDR2 FQGNSA. The V segment lost 5 bases and the J segment 1 base; nucleotides outside the gene matches: 12. This CDR3 has 18 residues. Here the CDR3 DNA reads TGTGCCAGCAGCCCCGATCCCCGACTAGCGCAGAACACCGGGGAGCTGTTTTTT. Its translation: CASSPDPRLAQNTGELFF.

The chain employs TRBV7-2 and TRBJ1-2; D is possibly TRBD1 (6 bases). Trimming shortened V by 4 bases and J by 5 bases, and 20 bases separated the two germline ends. The CDR3 has 16 amino acids. CDR1 and CDR2 (germline): SGHTA, FQGNSA. The CDR3 nucleotides read TGTGCCAGCAGCTCCAGCCCTATAGGGGGGGATTATGGCTACACCTTC. This codes for CASSSSPIGGDYGYTF.

The chain carries TRBV5-6 and TRBJ2-5; D is perhaps TRBD2 (6 bases). V lost 0 bases and J 2 bases, leaving 8 bases between the germline ends. Germline CDR1 is SGHDT and CDR2 is YYEEEE. The CDR3 spans 14 residues. The CDR3 here is CASSLAGAQETQYF. In DNA, the CDR3 is TGTGCCAGCAGCTTGGCGGGAGCGCAAGAGACCCAGTACTTC.

This clone appeared a few times. V and J are TRBV14 and TRBJ1-2; D is uncertain. The CDR3 extends over 15 amino acids. The germline V and J ends were trimmed by 0 bases and 0 bases, with 8 bases remaining between them. The germline gives CDR1 SGHDN, CDR2 FVKESK. The CDR3 is CASSQEWRSNYGYTF. The CDR3 DNA follows: TGTGCCAGCAGCCAAGAGTGGAGATCTAACTATGGCTACACCTTC.

V usage is TRBV5-1 and J usage is TRBJ2-1; the match to TRBD1 covers 8 bases. With 0 bases clipped from V and 7 bases from J, the junction kept 0 bases outside the gene matches. Germline V gene data show CDR1 as SGHRS and CDR2 as YFSETQ. The CDR3 has 13 amino acids. The CDR3 region has the DNA TGCGCCAGCAGCTTGGGGACAGGGAATGAGCAGTTCTTC. Its translation: CASSLGTGNEQFF.

The rearrangement joins TRBV7-2 to TRBJ1-4; no clear D. V lost 0 bases and J lost 8, with 22 bases in between. From germline, CDR1 is SGHTA and CDR2 FQGNSA. The CDR3 spans 18 residues. In nucleotides, the CDR3 is TGTGCCAGCAGCTTAGCTGATGGGAGGATCGGGGTTGGGGAAAAACTGTTTTTT. This gives the protein CASSLADGRIGVGEKLFF.

This chain uses TRBV30 with TRBJ1-2; no clear D. Trimming took off 0 bases at V and 13 bases at J, with 15 bases between the two ends. The CDR3 spans 12 residues. Germline CDR1 reads GTSNPN; CDR2 reads SVGIG (reference sequence). DNA for the CDR3: TGTGCCTGGAGTGTCTTGACACCTGTTTGCACCTTC. Protein: CAWSVLTPVCTF.

The J gene is TRBJ1-5, the V gene TRBV11-1; no firm D call. V lost 2 bases and J lost 6, with 8 bases in between. The CDR3 is 13 residues long. Germline CDR1 SGHAT, CDR2 FQDESV (reference sequence). The CDR3 DNA follows: TGTGCCAGCAGCTTACGTCGGGGTCAGCCCCAGCATTTT. This encodes CASSLRRGQPQHF.

The chain is built from TRBV2 and TRBJ2-2; D possibly corresponds to TRBD2 (6 bases). This CDR3 has 12 amino acids. The V gene's germline CDR1 is SNHLY and CDR2 FYNNEI. V was clipped by 11 bases and J by 2 bases, with 9 bases between them. The CDR3 region is CALRGNTGELFF. CDR3 sequence (DNA): TGTGCCCTGCGGGGAAACACCGGGGAGCTGTTTTTT.

This chain links TRBV2 with TRBJ2-5; weak D call: TRBD2 (5 bases). V was shortened by 7 bases and J by 7 bases, with 19 bases between the two germline ends. This CDR3 spans 14 amino acids. Per germline, CDR1 SNHLY and CDR2 FYNNEI. CDR3 residues: CASMETPARGTQYF. The CDR3 nucleotides read TGTGCCAGCATGGAGACACCAGCCCGGGGGACCCAGTACTTC.

This chain connects TRBV9 to TRBJ1-2, with D possibly TRBD1 on 6 matching bases. Per germline, CDR1 SGDLS and CDR2 YYNGEE. V lost 0 bases and J 4 bases, leaving 13 bases between the germline ends. There are 15 residues in the CDR3. The DNA of the CDR3 is TGTGCCAGCAGCGTAGCAGGGGATAGCGCCTATGGCTACACCTTC. This translates into CASSVAGDSAYGYTF.

The rearrangement uses TRBV7-2 and TRBJ1-3; 8 bases align to TRBD1. Trimming cost V 5 bases and J 4 bases; bases outside gene matches: 7. The CDR3 length is 15 residues. Germline V lookup: CDR1 SGHTA, CDR2 FQGNSA. As DNA, the CDR3 is TGTGCCAGCAGCCCTCGTGGACAGGGAGGAAACACCATATATTTT. It yields the protein CASSPRGQGGNTIYF.

The chain links TRBV5-1 to TRBJ1-1, with a weak D call TRBD1 (5 bases). The CDR3 runs 16 residues. With 4 bases removed from V and 4 bases from J, the gap between germline ends came to 20 bases. Germline V CDR1 and CDR2: SGHRS, YFSETQ. DNA of the CDR3: TGCGCCAGCAGCCAAGGACAAACGCATTGGGGCACTGAAGCTTTCTTT. It encodes CASSQGQTHWGTEAFF.

This clone has only one observation. The chain links TRBV6-2 or TRBV6-3 to TRBJ1-1; D is possibly TRBD1 (6 bases). The CDR3 loop spans 16 amino acids. The V end lost 2 bases, the J end lost 3 bases, and 16 bases lay between the germline ends. Germline V CDR1 and CDR2: MNHEY, SVGEGT. The CDR3 here is CASSYPRGWADTEAFF. As DNA, the CDR3 is TGTGCCAGCAGTTACCCCAGGGGATGGGCGGACACTGAAGCTTTCTTT.

This rearrangement joins TRBV9 to TRBJ2-5; perhaps TRBD2 as D (6 bases). V lost 4 bases to trimming and J lost 3 bases, with 16 bases between them. CDR1 SGDLS and CDR2 YYNGEE come from the germline V gene. The CDR3 is 15 amino acids. CDR3 sequence: CASSLTGTPKETQYF. The CDR3 nucleotides are TGTGCCAGCAGCTTAACCGGGACTCCTAAAGAGACCCAGTACTTC.

V usage is TRBV7-8 and J usage is TRBJ2-7; a possible D gene is TRBD2 (7 bases). V dropped 5 bases and J dropped 0 bases, with 14 bases sitting between them. The CDR3 runs 15 residues. The germline V gene has CDR1 SGHVS and CDR2 FQNEAQ. The CDR3 DNA reads TGTGCCAGCAGCCCGATGGGGGGGCCCTCCTACGAGCAGTACGTC. Its translation is CASSPMGGPSYEQYV.

This clone was counted between two and nine times. This chain connects TRBV4-2 to TRBJ2-2; D gene uncertain. Germline V CDR1 and CDR2: LGHNA, YNFKEQ. V shed 1 base and J shed 2 bases, with 11 bases lying between them. The CDR3 length is 16 residues. In DNA form, the CDR3 reads TGTGCCAGCAGCCAAGGATCGACAAGTAACACCGGGGAGCTGTTTTTT. Its translation: CASSQGSTSNTGELFF.

The chain carries TRBV4-2 and TRBJ2-3; TRBD2 might be the D (5 bases). V lost 0 bases and J lost 0, with 19 bases in between. This CDR3 is built from 19 residues. Germline values: CDR1 LGHNA, CDR2 YNFKEQ. CDR3 sequence (DNA): TGTGCCAGCAGCCAAGACGGGGTGGGAAAGGTTATGAGCACAGATACGCAGTATTTT. Its translation: CASSQDGVGKVMSTDTQYF.

The chain recombines TRBV5-4 with TRBJ2-5, with TRBD2 matching over 9 bases. The CDR3 totals 17 residues. The ends lost 0 bases at V and 7 bases at J; junction bases unmatched: 13. From germline, CDR1 is SGHNT and CDR2 YYREEE (reference sequence). Here the CDR3 reads CASSLAREAGGLGTQYF. CDR3 nucleotides: TGTGCCAGCAGCTTGGCCCGGGAAGCGGGGGGACTGGGGACCCAGTACTTC. Variable domain in full (rest from reference TRBV5-4 and TRBJ2-5): ETGVTQSPTHLIKTRGQQVTLRCSSQSGHNTVSWYQQALGQGPQFIFQYYREEENGRGNFPPRFSGLQFPNYSSELNVNALELDDSALYLCASSLAREAGGLGTQYFGPGTRLLVL.

This chain joins TRBV5-1 and TRBJ2-7; D gene unclear. V lost 0 bases and J lost 7, with 11 bases in between. Germline assignment: CDR1 SGHRS and CDR2 YFSETQ. The CDR3 covers 13 residues. CDR3 sequence (DNA): TGCGCCAGCAGCTTGGCGGGTGTTCGGGAGCAGTACTTC. Residues: CASSLAGVREQYF.

The chain joins TRBV15 to TRBJ1-4; possibly TRBD1 for D (5 bases). Trimming stripped 5 bases from V and 4 bases from J, with 17 bases between. There are 16 residues in the CDR3. Germline CDR1 is LNHNV and CDR2 is YYDKDF (reference sequence). DNA of the CDR3: TGTGCCACCAGCCGCAATCGGCAGGGTGGTAATGAAAAACTGTTTTTT. It codes for CATSRNRQGGNEKLFF.

This chain uses TRBV5-1 with TRBJ1-4; D is undetermined. Per the germline V gene, CDR1 is SGHRS and CDR2 is YFSETQ. The CDR3 is made up of 13 amino acids. Deletions cut 4 bases from V and 0 bases from J, with 4 bases between. The CDR3 nucleotides read TGCGCCAGCAGCGTCGCAACTAATGAAAAACTGTTTTTT. Its translation: CASSVATNEKLFF.

J is TRBJ1-5 and V is TRBV19; no firm D call. Germline V lookup: CDR1 LNHDA, CDR2 SQIVND (reference sequence). The CDR3 length is 13 residues. Trimming took 3 bases from V and 2 from J, leaving 5 bases between them. This chain's CDR3 is CASSIPGNQPQHF. CDR3 coding DNA: TGTGCCAGTAGTATTCCCGGCAATCAGCCCCAGCATTTT.

The V call is TRBV4-1, the J call TRBJ2-1; 10 bases align to TRBD2. V shed 1 base, J shed 8 bases, and the junction held 5 bases outside the gene matches. The V gene's germline CDR1 is MGHRA and CDR2 YSYEKL. The CDR3 is 15 amino acids. The CDR3: CASSQGLAGPDEQFF. CDR3 DNA: TGCGCCAGCAGCCAAGGACTAGCGGGTCCTGATGAGCAGTTCTTC.